Listed below are T cell receptor beta chains from one sample, sequenced in a study of cytomegalovirus exposure and HLA in healthy donors. Produced via immunoSEQ multiplex PCR; TCRdb's table is partial and in-frame only. This table holds around 150,000 clones, 70% to 85% found once. Material for sequencing was PBMCs. Receptors originate from a man aged 25 to 40 in good health and CMV-seropositive. The CDR3 runs from the conserved cysteine through the conserved F or W. D genes are given only for firm matches. Not all rows give a size; the values are once, few, many and, for expanded clones, a class.

D gene	V gene	J gene	clone size	CDR3 DNA	CDR3 protein
TRBD1	TRBV5-1	TRBJ2-1	-	TGCGCCAGCAGCCCCGGACAGGGGCGGTTGGATGAGCAGTTCTTC	CASSPGQGRLDEQFF
TRBD2	TRBV7-9	TRBJ2-2	-	TGTGCCAGCAGACTAGCTGGGGGGGTCCTGAACACCGGGGAGCTGTTTTTT	CASRLAGGVLNTGELFF
TRBD2	TRBV5-1	TRBJ2-3	-	TGCGCCAGCAGCCAGTCCTTTAGCGGGGGCACAGATACGCAGTATTTT	CASSQSFSGGTDTQYF
TRBD1	TRBV7-8	TRBJ1-2	-	TGTGCCAGCAGCTTGTCCGGGACAGGGAAAGACTCCAACTATGGCTACACCTTC	CASSLSGTGKDSNYGYTF
TRBD1	TRBV7-9	TRBJ2-7	-	TGTGCCAGCAGCCCCCCCTTTGGGACAGGGGGGAGAGAAGAGCAGTACTTC	CASSPPFGTGGREEQYF
TRBD1	TRBV7-2	TRBJ1-2	-	TGTGCCAGCAGCTTAGATGGGGCAGGGGGCTACTATGGCTACACCTTC	CASSLDGAGGYYGYTF
TRBD2	TRBV28	TRBJ2-2	-	TGTGCCAGCAGTCCTAGCGGGAGGGGCACCGGGGAGCTGTTTTTT	CASSPSGRGTGELFF
-	TRBV4-1	TRBJ2-3	-	TGCGCCAGCAGCCAAGAATGGCAGGGCACAGATACGCAGTATTTT	CASSQEWQGTDTQYF
-	TRBV19	TRBJ1-1	few	TGTGCCAGTAGTGTGGAGGGTGAAGCTTTCTTT	CASSVEGEAFF
-	TRBV9	TRBJ2-1	-	TGTGCCAGCAGCCACCCCCGTGGAGGGAATTCCGGTGGGTTTCACAATGAGCAGTTCTTC	CASSHPRGGNSGGFHNEQFF
-	TRBV9	TRBJ2-5	-	TGTGCCAGCAGCGTAGACTTGTACCAAGAGACCCAGTACTTC	CASSVDLYQETQYF
-	TRBV6-6	TRBJ1-1	-	TGTGCCAGCAGTTACTCGGGGGGGATCGCTGAAGCTTTCTTT	CASSYSGGIAEAFF
-	TRBV7-3	TRBJ1-1	-	TGTGCCAGCAGTTCTGACGAGGGCACTGAAGCTTTCTTT	CASSSDEGTEAFF
TRBD2	TRBV27	TRBJ2-7	-	TGTGCCAGCAGTGGGAGGGCAGGGCACTCCTACGAGCAGTACTTC	CASSGRAGHSYEQYF
-	TRBV27	TRBJ2-2	-	-	CASSFFGQGNTGELFF
TRBD2	TRBV4-1	TRBJ2-7	-	TGCGCCAGCAGCCCAGCACCAGTACTAGCGGGTGTTCCCTACGAGCAGTACTTC	CASSPAPVLAGVPYEQYF
-	TRBV4-2	TRBJ2-1	-	TGTGCCAGCAGCCAAGTGGGAGGGGGTAATGAGCAGTTCTTC	CASSQVGGGNEQFF
-	TRBV2	TRBJ2-7	-	TGTGCCAGCGGTGCGGTGTTCTCCTACGAGCAGTACTTC	CASGAVFSYEQYF
-	TRBV6-5	TRBJ1-1	-	TGTGCCAGCAGTTACCGGGACACCGCTGAAGCTTTCTTT	CASSYRDTAEAFF
-	TRBV11-3	TRBJ2-2	-	TGTGCCAGCAGCTTAGGCGTGCAGGGGAACACCGGGGAGCTGTTTTTT	CASSLGVQGNTGELFF
TRBD2	TRBV19	TRBJ2-1	-	TGTGCCAGTAGTTCGGGACTAGCGGGGGGAGGCAATGAGCAGTTCTTC	CASSSGLAGGGNEQFF
-	TRBV10-3	TRBJ2-1	many	TGTGCCAACAGCTGGGGCCTGACGTCCTACAATGAGCAGTTCTTC	CANSWGLTSYNEQFF
TRBD2	TRBV7-2	TRBJ2-3	-	TGTGCCAGCAGCACGACTAGCGGACCGACAGATACGCAGTATTTT	CASSTTSGPTDTQYF
-	TRBV5-1	TRBJ2-5	-	TGCGCCAGCGCGCAACAGGCGGAGGGGACCCAGTACTTC	CASAQQAEGTQYF
TRBD2	TRBV5-1	TRBJ2-7	-	TGCGCCAGCAGCCACACTAGCGGCCTCTACGAGCAGTACTTC	CASSHTSGLYEQYF
-	TRBV27	TRBJ1-5	once	TGTGCCAGCAGTTTCGGGGGAGGGCAGCCCCAGCATTTT	CASSFGGGQPQHF
TRBD1	TRBV7-2	TRBJ1-4	-	TGTGCCAGCAGCTTAGCTTTAGGACAGGGGTTTGAACTGTTTTTT	CASSLALGQGFELFF
TRBD1	TRBV6-6	TRBJ1-2	-	TGTGCCAGCAGTTACACCGACAGGGGAAACTATGGCTACACCTTC	CASSYTDRGNYGYTF
-	TRBV11-2	TRBJ2-7	-	TGTGCCAGCACCCCTATACCGGACAGCTTATCCTACGAGCAGTACTTC	CASTPIPDSLSYEQYF
TRBD2	TRBV5-4	TRBJ2-7	-	TGTGCCAGCAGCACCGGGACTAGCGGGAGAAACCGCGGCGAGCAGTACTTC	CASSTGTSGRNRGEQYF
TRBD2	TRBV5-1	TRBJ2-7	-	TGCGCCAGCAGCTTGGGGGGCCATAGCGGGAAAAGAGAGCAGTACTTC	CASSLGGHSGKREQYF
-	TRBV7-9	TRBJ2-7	few	TGTGCCAGCAGCTTAGTCTTCGGCAGGGACGAGCAGTACTTC	CASSLVFGRDEQYF
-	TRBV6-1	TRBJ1-1	-	TGTGCCAGCTCGCTCGCAGGGATGAACACTGAAGCTTTCTTT	CASSLAGMNTEAFF
-	TRBV5-1	TRBJ1-2	once	TGCGCCAGCAGCGAGCGGCAGCTCGGAGGGGGCTACACCTTC	CASSERQLGGGYTF
-	TRBV10-3	TRBJ2-1	-	TGTGCCATCAGTCAAAGGGGAGGAGACTACAATGAGCAGTTCTTC	CAISQRGGDYNEQFF
-	TRBV7-3	TRBJ2-3	once	TGTGCCAGCAGCCAACAGGGAGCAGATACGCAGTATTTT	CASSQQGADTQYF
TRBD1	TRBV14	TRBJ2-7	-	TGTGCCAGCAGCCAGACAGGGGTCCACTACGAGCAGTACTTC	CASSQTGVHYEQYF
TRBD2	TRBV19	TRBJ2-1	-	TGTGCCAGTAGTATGCCCAGGGCTCATGGACTAGCGGTTTACAATGAGCAGTTCTTC	CASSMPRAHGLAVYNEQFF
-	TRBV5-1	TRBJ2-3	-	TGCGCCAGCACGCCGGGCGGGCATAGCACAGATACGCAGTATTTT	CASTPGGHSTDTQYF
TRBD1	TRBV27	TRBJ2-2	-	TGTGCCAGCAGTCCTTCAGGGGGTCGGACCGGGGAGCTGTTTTTT	CASSPSGGRTGELFF
-	TRBV7-2	TRBJ2-2	-	TGTGCCAGCAGCTTAATGGGCGGGACCGGGGAGCTGTTTTTT	CASSLMGGTGELFF
TRBD2	TRBV7-9	TRBJ2-5	-	TGTGCCAGCAGTCGCCTAGCGGGAGGGGTAGAAGAGACCCAGTACTTC	CASSRLAGGVEETQYF
-	TRBV10-3	TRBJ1-3	-	TGTGCCATCAGTTCCGGGACAAAAAACACCATATATTTT	CAISSGTKNTIYF
-	TRBV2	TRBJ2-3	-	TGTGACGCCAGGGCGGACCGGCTTTATCATACGCAGTATTTT	CDARADRLYHTQYF
-	TRBV21-1	TRBJ2-7	-	TGTGCCAGACTCGACAGAGCCTACGAGCAGTACTTC	CARLDRAYEQYF
TRBD2	TRBV7-3	TRBJ2-7	-	TGTGCCAGCAGCTTAATAGCGGGAAGCTACGAGCAGTACTTC	CASSLIAGSYEQYF
-	TRBV5-6	TRBJ2-7	-	TGTGCCAGCAGCCTCACCGGGGGGCATGAGCAGTACTTC	CASSLTGGHEQYF
-	TRBV5-4	TRBJ2-7	-	TGTGCCAGCAGTCTCCTAGCGACACCCTACGAGCAGTACTTC	CASSLLATPYEQYF
-	TRBV27	TRBJ2-1	-	TGTGCCAGCCTGACGAGGGCGCCCTACAATGAGCAGTTCTTC	CASLTRAPYNEQFF
-	TRBV18	TRBJ1-1	few	TGTGCCAGCTCACCTCAGGGTTACACTGAAGCTTTCTTT	CASSPQGYTEAFF
-	TRBV5-6	TRBJ1-3	-	TGTGCCAGCAGCTTCTCAGGACAGCCTGGAAACACCATATATTTT	CASSFSGQPGNTIYF
-	TRBV7-9	TRBJ1-2	-	TGTGCCAGCAGTACAACAGGGCTTAACTATGGCTACACCTTC	CASSTTGLNYGYTF
-	TRBV19	TRBJ1-1	few	TGTGCCAGTTCGGGATGGACTGAAGCTTTCTTT	CASSGWTEAFF